The entry below describes one TCR beta chain. Its antigen is as yet unknown. The CDR3 sequence is 14 residues long. Germline V gene sequence: CDR1 MNHEY, CDR2 SVGAGI. Trimming at V came to 4 bases and at J to 3 bases, leaving 3 bases not matched to a gene. This specimen comes from a study of cytomegalovirus exposure and HLA in healthy donors. Notes on the study in general: A later analysis linked a missense variant in DCLRE1C to the trimming of TCR beta V and J genes. Cytomegalovirus-associated status was assigned to about 160 TCR beta chains.

The primer mix had 60 Vbeta and 13 Jbeta primers. This table comes from immunoSEQ multiplex PCR, and its TCRdb copy is limited to in-frame clones, with some not included. The sample lists approximately 4,500 clones; 81% were seen once. The chain carries TRBV6-5 and TRBJ2-5; the match to TRBD1 covers 9 bases. Specimen: PBMCs. This sequence originates from a middle-aged woman in good health and CMV-seropositive. Written as DNA, the CDR3 is TGTGCCAGCAGTTCGTGGACAGGGGAAGAGACCCAGTACTTC. Translated, it gives CASSSWTGEETQYF.